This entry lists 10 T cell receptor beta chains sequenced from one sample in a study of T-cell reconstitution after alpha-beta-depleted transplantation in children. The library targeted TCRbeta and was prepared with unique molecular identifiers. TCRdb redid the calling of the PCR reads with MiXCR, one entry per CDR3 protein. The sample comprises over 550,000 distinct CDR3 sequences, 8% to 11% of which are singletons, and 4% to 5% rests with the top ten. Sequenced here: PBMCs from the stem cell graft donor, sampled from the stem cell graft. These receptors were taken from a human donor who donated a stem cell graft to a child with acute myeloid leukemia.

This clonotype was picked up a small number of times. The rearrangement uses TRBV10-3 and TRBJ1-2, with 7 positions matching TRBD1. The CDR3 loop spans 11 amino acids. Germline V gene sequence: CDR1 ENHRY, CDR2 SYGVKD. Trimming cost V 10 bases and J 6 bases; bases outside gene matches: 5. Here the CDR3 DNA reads TGTGCCACTGAGACAGGGAATGGCTACACCTTC. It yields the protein CATETGNGYTF.

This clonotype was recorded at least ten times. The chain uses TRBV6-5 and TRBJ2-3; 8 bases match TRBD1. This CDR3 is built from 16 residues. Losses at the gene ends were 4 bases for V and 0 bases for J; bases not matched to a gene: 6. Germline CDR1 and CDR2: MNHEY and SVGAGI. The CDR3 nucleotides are TGTGCCAGCAGTTCGGGACAGGCCTCTAGCACAGATACGCAGTATTTT. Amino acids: CASSSGQASSTDTQYF.

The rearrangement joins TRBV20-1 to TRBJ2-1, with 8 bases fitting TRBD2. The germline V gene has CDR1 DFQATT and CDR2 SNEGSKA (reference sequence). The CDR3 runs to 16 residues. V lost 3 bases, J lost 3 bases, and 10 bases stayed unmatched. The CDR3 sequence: CSARNVAGMVYNEQFF. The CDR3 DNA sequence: TGCAGTGCTAGGAACGTAGCGGGAATGGTCTACAATGAGCAGTTCTTC.

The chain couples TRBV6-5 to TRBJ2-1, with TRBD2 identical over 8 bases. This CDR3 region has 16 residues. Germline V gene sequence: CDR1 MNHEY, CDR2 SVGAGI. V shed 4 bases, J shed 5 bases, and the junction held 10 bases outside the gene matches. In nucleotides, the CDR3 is TGTGCCAGCAGTTTCTTTAGCGGGATTATGAACAATGAGCAGTTCTTC. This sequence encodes CASSFFSGIMNNEQFF.

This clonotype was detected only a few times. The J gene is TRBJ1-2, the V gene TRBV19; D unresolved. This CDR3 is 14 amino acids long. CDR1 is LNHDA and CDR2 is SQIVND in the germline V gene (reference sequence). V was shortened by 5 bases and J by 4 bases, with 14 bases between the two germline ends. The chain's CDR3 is CASSDLADLYGYTF. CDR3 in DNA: TGTGCCAGTAGTGACCTAGCGGACCTCTATGGCTACACCTTC.

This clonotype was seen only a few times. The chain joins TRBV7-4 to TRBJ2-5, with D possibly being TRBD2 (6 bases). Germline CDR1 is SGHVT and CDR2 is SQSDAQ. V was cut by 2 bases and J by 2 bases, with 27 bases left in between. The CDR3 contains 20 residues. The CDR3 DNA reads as TGTGCCAGCAGCTTAAGGAGGGTTGGCGGGACCCGAGCGAAACAAGAGACCCAGTACTTC. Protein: CASSLRRVGGTRAKQETQYF.

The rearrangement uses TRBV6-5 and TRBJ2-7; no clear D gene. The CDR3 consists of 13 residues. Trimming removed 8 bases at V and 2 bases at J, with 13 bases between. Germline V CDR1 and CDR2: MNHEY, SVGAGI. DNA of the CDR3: TGTGCCAGCGGGTTCAGTCGGGCCTACGAGCAGTACTTC. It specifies CASGFSRAYEQYF.

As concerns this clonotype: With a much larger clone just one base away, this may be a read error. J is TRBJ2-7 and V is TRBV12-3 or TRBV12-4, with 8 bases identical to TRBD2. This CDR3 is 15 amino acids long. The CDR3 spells CASSPGGAGGNEQNF. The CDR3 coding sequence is TGTGCCAGCAGCCCGGGGGGGGCGGGAGGTAATGAGCAGAACTTC.

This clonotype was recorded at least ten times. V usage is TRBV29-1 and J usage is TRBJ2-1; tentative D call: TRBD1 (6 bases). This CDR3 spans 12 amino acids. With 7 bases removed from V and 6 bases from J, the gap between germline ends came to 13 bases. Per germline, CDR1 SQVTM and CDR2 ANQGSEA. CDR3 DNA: TGCAGCGCCTCGACAGGCCCCAATGAGCAGTTCTTC. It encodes CSASTGPNEQFF.

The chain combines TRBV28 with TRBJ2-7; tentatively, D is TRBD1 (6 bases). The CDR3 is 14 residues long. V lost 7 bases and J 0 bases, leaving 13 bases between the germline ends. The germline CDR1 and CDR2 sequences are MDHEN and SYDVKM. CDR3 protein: CASTLWGRSYEQYF. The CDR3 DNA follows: TGTGCCAGCACCCTGTGGGGGCGCTCCTACGAGCAGTACTTC.